This T cell receptor beta chain appears in the sequencing data of a study of CD8+CD57+ T cells in acquired aplastic anemia. The CDR3 runs 15 residues. Per germline, CDR1 MNHNS and CDR2 SASEGT. After removal of 0 bases from V and 4 bases from J, the junction contained 3 bases not matched to a gene. Sequencing was done on patients that had shown CD8+CD57+ cell expansion by flow cytometry. Genomic DNA templated the TCR beta VDJ and CDR3 profiling. TCRdb recomputed calls from the reads with MiXCR, one row per CDR3 protein. The sample has 300,000 or so distinct CDR3 sequences, under 60% seen once. The specimen sequenced was sorted CD4+, CD8+, or CD8+CD57+ T cells (not recorded which) from PBMCs. The rearrangement links TRBV6-1 to TRBJ2-7, with 10 bases fitting TRBD2. The source of this sequence is a human donor with aplastic anemia. The CDR3 DNA reads TGTGCCAGCAGTGAAGCGGCTAGCGGGGGTTACGAGCAGTACTTC. Its protein product is CASSEAASGGYEQYF.